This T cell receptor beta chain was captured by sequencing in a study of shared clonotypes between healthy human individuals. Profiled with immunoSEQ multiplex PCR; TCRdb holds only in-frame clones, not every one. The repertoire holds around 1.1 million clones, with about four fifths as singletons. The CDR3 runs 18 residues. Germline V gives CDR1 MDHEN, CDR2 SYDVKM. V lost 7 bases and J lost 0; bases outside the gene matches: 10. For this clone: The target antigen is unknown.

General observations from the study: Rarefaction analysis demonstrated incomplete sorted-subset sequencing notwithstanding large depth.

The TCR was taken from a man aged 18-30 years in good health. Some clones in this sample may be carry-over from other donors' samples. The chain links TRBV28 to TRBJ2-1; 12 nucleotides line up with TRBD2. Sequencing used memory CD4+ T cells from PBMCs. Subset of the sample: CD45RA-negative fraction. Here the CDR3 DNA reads TGTGCCAGCACCGTCCCGGGACTAGCGGGTCGCTCCTACAATGAGCAGTTCTTC. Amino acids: CASTVPGLAGRSYNEQFF.